A selection of T cell receptor beta chains follows, all from one sample in a study of shared clonotypes between healthy human individuals. Profiled with immunoSEQ multiplex PCR; TCRdb holds only in-frame clones, not every one. The data contain about 1.5 million clones, around 98% of them singletons. The sequenced sample consisted of naive CD4+ T cells sorted from blood. The receptors shown here come from a man aged 30 to 39 in good health. Each CDR3 is given with its conserved first and last residue. A D gene is named only where the DNA matches it firmly. Clone size appears in some rows only: once, few, many, or a class for an expanded clone.

d_call	v_call	cdr3_length	clone_size	j_call	cdr3_aa	cdr3_nt
TRBD1	TRBV5-6	14	NA	TRBJ1-3	CASSRPGQGNTIYF	TGTGCCAGCAGCCGCCCGGGACAGGGAAACACCATATATTTT
TRBD2	TRBV5-4	19	once	TRBJ2-1	CASSSRGLAGDDSYNEQFF	TGTGCCAGCAGCTCTCGGGGACTAGCGGGAGACGACTCCTACAATGAGCAGTTCTTC
TRBD1	TRBV30	13	NA	TRBJ1-4	CAWSRRTGSPNLF	TGTGCCTGGAGTAGACGGACAGGGTCCCCTAACCTTTTT
NA	TRBV7-3	15	NA	TRBJ2-7	CASSTAGFGGSEQYF	TGTGCCAGCAGCACTGCCGGTTTTGGGGGAAGTGAGCAGTACTTC
NA	TRBV4-2	13	NA	TRBJ2-7	CASSGGGTYEQYF	TGTGCCAGCAGCGGTGGAGGGACGTACGAGCAGTACTTC
NA	TRBV4-3	15	few	TRBJ1-2	CASSQWDRPNYGYTF	TGCGCCAGCAGCCAGTGGGACCGGCCTAACTATGGCTACACCTTC
NA	TRBV29-1	14	NA	TRBJ2-6	CSVEVMEGANVLTF	TGCAGCGTTGAAGTTATGGAAGGGGCCAACGTCCTGACTTTC
NA	TRBV11-2	13	NA	TRBJ1-1	CASSLERGSEAFF	TGTGCCAGCAGCTTAGAACGGGGATCTGAAGCTTTCTTT
TRBD2	TRBV2	15	once	TRBJ2-7	CASSGLAGFGYEQYF	TGTGCCAGCAGTGGACTAGCGGGATTCGGATACGAGCAGTACTTC
TRBD2	TRBV28	14	NA	TRBJ2-1	CASSSPSGLHEQFF	TGTGCCAGCAGTTCCCCCTCGGGACTACATGAGCAGTTCTTC
TRBD2	TRBV10-3	15	once	TRBJ2-7	CAISEVAGGPREQYF	TGTGCCATCAGTGAAGTAGCGGGAGGGCCTAGAGAGCAGTACTTC
NA	TRBV28	14	NA	TRBJ1-5	CASSPDSSPRPQHF	TGTGCCAGCAGTCCCGACAGCTCTCCGAGGCCCCAGCATTTT